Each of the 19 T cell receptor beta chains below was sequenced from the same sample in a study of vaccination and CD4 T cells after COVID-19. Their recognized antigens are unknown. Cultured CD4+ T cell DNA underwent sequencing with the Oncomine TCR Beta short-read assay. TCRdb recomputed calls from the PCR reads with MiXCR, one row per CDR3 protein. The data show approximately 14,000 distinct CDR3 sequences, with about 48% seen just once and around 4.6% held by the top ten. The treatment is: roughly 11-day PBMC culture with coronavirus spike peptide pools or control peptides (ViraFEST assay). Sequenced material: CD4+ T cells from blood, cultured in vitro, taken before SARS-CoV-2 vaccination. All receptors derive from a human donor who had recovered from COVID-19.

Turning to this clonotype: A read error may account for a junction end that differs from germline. The CDR3 protein is CSAPVGLSNQSQHF. As DNA, the CDR3 is TGCAGTGCCCCCGTTGGGCTTAGCAATCAGTCCCAGCATTTT. The chain is built from TRBV20-1 and TRBJ1-5; D gene ambiguous. Per the germline V gene, CDR1 is DFQATT and CDR2 is SNEGSKA (reference sequence). The length of the CDR3 is 14 residues.

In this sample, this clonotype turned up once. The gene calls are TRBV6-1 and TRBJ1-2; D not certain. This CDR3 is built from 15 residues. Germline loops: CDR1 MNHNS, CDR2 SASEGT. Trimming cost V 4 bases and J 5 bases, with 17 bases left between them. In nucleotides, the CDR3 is TGTGCCAGCAGTGGAGGGCCCGAAACTCTATATGGCTACACCTTC. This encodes CASSGGPETLYGYTF.

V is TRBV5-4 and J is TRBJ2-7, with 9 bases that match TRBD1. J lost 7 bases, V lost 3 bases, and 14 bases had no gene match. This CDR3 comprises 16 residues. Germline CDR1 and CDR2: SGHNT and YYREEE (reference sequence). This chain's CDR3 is CASSSYRTGVVREQYF. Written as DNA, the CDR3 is TGTGCCAGCAGCTCCTATAGGACAGGGGTAGTGCGAGAGCAGTACTTC.

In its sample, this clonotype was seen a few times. Written as DNA, the CDR3 is TGCAGTGCTAGAAATCCTAACAGGGGAGCGAGCTATGGCTACACCTTC. As protein: CSARNPNRGASYGYTF. The J gene is TRBJ1-2, the V gene TRBV20-1, with TRBD1 identical over 7 bases. CDR3 length equals 16 residues. Germline trimming cut 2 bases from V and 4 bases from J; bases unmatched to any gene: 13. Germline values: CDR1 DFQATT, CDR2 SNEGSKA (reference sequence).

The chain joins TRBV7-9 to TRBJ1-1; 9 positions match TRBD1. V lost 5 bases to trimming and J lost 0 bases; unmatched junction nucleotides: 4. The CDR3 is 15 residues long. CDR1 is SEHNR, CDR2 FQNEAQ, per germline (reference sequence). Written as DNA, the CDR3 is TGTGCCAGCAGCGGAGACAGGGGGGTGAACACTGAAGCTTTCTTT. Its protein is CASSGDRGVNTEAFF.

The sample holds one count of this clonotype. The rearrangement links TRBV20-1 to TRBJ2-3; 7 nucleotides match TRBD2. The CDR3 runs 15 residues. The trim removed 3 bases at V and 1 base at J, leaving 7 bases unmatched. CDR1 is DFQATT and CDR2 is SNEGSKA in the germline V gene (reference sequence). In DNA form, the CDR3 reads TGCAGTGCTAGTCGTATCCTAGCGGGCACAGATACGCAGTATTTT. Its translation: CSASRILAGTDTQYF.

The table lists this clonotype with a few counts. The CDR3 loop is CSVGQGTPEAFF. For the CDR3, the DNA is TGCAGTGTGGGGCAGGGTACCCCTGAAGCTTTCTTT. The chain links TRBV20-1 to TRBJ1-1, with a weak D call TRBD1 (5 bases). Germline loops: CDR1 DFQATT, CDR2 SNEGSKA (reference sequence). V dropped 7 bases and J dropped 6 bases, with 15 bases sitting between them. The CDR3 has 12 residues.

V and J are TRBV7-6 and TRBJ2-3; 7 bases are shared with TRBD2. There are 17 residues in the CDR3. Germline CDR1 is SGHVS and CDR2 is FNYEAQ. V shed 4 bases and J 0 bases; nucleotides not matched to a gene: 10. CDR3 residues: CASSSKRLARSTDTQYF. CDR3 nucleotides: TGTGCCAGCAGCTCCAAGAGACTAGCTCGAAGCACAGATACGCAGTATTTT.

The DNA for the CDR3 is TGTGCCACCAGGGGGGGTAGCAATCAGCCCCAGCATTTT. It yields the protein CATRGGSNQPQHF. This chain connects TRBV24-1 to TRBJ1-5; the D gene is possibly TRBD1 (5 bases). The ends were cut back, 7 bases at V and 0 bases at J, with 6 bases in the middle. The CDR3 length is 13 residues. CDR1 is KGHDR, CDR2 SFDVKD, per germline.

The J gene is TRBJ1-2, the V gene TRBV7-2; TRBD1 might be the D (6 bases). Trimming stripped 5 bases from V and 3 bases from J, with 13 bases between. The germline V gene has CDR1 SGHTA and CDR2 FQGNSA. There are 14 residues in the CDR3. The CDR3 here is CASSPPGTHYGYTF. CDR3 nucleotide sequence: TGTGCCAGCAGCCCGCCCGGGACACACTATGGCTACACCTTC.

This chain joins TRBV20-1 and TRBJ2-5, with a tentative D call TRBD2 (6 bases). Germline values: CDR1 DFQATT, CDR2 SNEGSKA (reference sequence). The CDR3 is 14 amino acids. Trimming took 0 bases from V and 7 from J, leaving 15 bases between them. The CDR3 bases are TGCAGTGCTAGAGATGGCGGAGGGCTTAGGACCCAGTACTTC. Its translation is CSARDGGGLRTQYF.

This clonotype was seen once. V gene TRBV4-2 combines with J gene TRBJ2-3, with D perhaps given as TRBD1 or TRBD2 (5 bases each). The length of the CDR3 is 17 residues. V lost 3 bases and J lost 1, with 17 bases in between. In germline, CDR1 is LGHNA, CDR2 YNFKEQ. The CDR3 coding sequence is TGTGCCAGCAGCCAGGAAAGCCGGGACCTACGCACAGATACGCAGTATTTT. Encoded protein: CASSQESRDLRTDTQYF.

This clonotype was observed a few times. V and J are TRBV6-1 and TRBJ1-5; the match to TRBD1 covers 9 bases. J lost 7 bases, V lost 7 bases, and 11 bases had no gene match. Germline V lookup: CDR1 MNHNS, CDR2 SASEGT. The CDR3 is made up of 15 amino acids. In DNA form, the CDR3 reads TGTGCCAGCAAGACTACAGGGGGCGCAGGCCAGCCCCAGCATTTT. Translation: CASKTTGGAGQPQHF.

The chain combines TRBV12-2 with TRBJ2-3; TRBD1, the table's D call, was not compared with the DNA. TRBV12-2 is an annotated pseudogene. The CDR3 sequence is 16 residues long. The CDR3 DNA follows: TGTGCAAGTCGCTTAGAGACCGGGACAGGGCCAGATACGCAGTATTTT. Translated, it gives CASRLETGTGPDTQYF.

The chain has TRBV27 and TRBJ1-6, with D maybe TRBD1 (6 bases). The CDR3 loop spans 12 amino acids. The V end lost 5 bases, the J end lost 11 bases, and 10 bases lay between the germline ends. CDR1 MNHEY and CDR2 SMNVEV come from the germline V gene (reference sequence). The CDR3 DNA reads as TGTGCCAGCAGTGAAGGGGGGGCACCCCTCCACTTT. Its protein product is CASSEGGAPLHF.

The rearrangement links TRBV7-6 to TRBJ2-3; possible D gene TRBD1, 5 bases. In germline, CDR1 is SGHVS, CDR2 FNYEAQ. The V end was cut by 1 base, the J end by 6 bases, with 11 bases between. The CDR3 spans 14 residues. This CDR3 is CASSLDRFSDTQYF. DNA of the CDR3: TGTGCCAGCAGCTTAGACAGGTTCAGCGATACGCAGTATTTT.

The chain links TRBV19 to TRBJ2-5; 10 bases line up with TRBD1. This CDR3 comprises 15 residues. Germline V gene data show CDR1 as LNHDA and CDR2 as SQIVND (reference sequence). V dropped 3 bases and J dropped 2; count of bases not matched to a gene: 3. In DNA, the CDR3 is TGTGCCAGTAGTATCCGGGACAGGGGTCAAGAGACCCAGTACTTC. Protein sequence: CASSIRDRGQETQYF.

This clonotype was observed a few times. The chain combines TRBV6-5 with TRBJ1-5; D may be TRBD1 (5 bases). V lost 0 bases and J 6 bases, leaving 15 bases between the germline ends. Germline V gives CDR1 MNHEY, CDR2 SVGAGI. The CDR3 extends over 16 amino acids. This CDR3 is CASSYSGAGLGQPQHF. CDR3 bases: TGTGCCAGCAGTTACTCAGGGGCAGGGCTAGGTCAGCCCCAGCATTTT.

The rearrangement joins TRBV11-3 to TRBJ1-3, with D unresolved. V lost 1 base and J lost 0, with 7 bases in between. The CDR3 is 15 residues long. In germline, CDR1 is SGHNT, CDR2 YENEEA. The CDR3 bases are TGTGCCAGCAGCTTAGTCGCAGGCTCTGGAAACACCATATATTTT. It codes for CASSLVAGSGNTIYF.